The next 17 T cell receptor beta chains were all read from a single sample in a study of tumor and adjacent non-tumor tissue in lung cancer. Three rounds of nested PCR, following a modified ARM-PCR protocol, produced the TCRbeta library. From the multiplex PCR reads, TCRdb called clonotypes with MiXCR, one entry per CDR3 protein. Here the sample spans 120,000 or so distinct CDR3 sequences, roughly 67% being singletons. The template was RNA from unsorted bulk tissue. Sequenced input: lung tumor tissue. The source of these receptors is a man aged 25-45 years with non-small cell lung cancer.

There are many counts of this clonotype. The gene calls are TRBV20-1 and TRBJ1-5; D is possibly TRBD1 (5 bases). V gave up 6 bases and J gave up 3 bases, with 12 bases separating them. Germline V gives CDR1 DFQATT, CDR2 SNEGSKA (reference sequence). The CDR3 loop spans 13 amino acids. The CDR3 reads CSATGQVNQPQHF. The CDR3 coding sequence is TGCAGTGCCACAGGTCAGGTCAATCAGCCCCAGCATTTT.

In DNA, the CDR3 is TGTGCCAGCAGCTACAGGGGACAAGGACTAGCGGGAGGGCGTGACAATGAGCAGTTCTTC. Amino acid sequence: CASSYRGQGLAGGRDNEQFF. The chain uses TRBV6-6 and TRBJ2-1, with 15 bases identical to TRBD2. This CDR3 is 20 amino acids long. V lost 6 bases and J lost 5; bases outside the gene matches: 17. Germline V gives CDR1 MNHNY, CDR2 SVGAGI (reference sequence).

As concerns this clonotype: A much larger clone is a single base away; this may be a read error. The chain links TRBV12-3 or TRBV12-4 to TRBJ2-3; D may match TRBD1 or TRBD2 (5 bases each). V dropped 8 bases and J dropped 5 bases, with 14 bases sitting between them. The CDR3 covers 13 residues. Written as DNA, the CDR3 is TGTGCCAGCGGCCGGGACCGTGAAGATACGCAGTATTTT. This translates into CASGRDREDTQYF.

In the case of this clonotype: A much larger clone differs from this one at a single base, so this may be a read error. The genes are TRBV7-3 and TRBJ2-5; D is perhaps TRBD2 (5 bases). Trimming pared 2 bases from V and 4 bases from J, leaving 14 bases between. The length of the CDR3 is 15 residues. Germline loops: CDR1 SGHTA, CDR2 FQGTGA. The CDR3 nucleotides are TGTGCCAGCAGCTTATGGCTTAGCGTATCAGAGACCCAGTACTTC. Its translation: CASSLWLSVSETQYF.

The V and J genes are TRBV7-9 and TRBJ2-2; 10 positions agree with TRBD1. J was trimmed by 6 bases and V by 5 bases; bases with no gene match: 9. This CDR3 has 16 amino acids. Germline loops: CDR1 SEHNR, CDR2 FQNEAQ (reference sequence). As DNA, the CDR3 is TGTGCCAGCAGCCGTCCGGGACAGGGGAGACCCGGGGAGCTGTTTTTT. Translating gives CASSRPGQGRPGELFF.

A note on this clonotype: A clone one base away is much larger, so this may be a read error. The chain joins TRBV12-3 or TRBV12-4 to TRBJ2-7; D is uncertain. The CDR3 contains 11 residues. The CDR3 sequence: CVSSLTREQYF. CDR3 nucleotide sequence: TGTGTCAGCAGTTTAACCCGGGAGCAGTACTTC.

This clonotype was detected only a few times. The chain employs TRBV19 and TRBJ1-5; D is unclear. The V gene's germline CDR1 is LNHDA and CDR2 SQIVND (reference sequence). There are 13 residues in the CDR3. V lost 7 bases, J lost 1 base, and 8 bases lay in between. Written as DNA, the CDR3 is TGTGCCAGTACTATGACGAGCAATCAGCCCCAGCATTTT. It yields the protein CASTMTSNQPQHF.

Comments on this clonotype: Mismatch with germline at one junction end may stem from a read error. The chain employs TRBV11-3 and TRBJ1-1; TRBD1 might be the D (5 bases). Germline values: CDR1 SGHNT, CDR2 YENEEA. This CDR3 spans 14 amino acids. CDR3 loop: CAISRGRANTEAFF. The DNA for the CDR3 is TGTGCCATCTCCCGTGGCAGGGCGAACACCGAAGCTTTCTTT.

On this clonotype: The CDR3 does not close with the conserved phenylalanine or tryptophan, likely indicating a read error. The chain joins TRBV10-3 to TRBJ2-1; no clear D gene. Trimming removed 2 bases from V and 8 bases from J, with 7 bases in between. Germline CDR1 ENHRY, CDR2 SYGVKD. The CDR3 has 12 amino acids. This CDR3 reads CAISEEIHEQFI. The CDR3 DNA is TGTGCCATCAGTGAGGAGATACATGAGCAGTTCATC.

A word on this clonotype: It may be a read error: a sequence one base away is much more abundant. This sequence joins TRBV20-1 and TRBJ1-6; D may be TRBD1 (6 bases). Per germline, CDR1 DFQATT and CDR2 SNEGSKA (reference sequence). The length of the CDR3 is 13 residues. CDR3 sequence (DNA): TGCAGTACTAGGAGGGGGTTGAATTCACCCCTCCACTTT. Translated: CSTRRGLNSPLHF.

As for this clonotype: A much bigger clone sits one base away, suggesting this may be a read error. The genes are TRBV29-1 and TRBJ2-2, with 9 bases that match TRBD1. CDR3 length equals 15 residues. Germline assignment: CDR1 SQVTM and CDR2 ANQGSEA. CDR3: CSGRMGQGDTGKLFF. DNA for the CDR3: TGCAGCGGGCGGATGGGACAGGGTGACACCGGGAAGCTGTTTTTT.

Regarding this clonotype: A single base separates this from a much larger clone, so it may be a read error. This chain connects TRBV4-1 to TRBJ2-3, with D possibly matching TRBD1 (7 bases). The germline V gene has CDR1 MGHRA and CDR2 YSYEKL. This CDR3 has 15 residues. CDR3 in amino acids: CASNQGGGGEYTQYF. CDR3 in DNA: TGCGCCAGCAACCAAGGAGGGGGCGGAGAATATACGCAGTATTTT.

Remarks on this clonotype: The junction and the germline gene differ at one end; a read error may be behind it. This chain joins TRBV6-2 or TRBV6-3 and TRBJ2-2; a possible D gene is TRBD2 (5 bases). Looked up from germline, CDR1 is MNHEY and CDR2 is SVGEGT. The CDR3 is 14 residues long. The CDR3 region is CVSKGGGVVGELFF. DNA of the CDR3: TGTGTCAGCAAGGGTGGAGGAGTCGTCGGGGAGCTGTTTTTT.

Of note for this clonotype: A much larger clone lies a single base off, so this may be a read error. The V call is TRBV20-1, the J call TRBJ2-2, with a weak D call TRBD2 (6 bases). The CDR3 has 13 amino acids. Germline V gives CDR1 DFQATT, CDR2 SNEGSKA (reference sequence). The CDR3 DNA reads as TGCAGTATTTGGCGGGGCGACACCGGGGAGCAGTTTTTT. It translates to CSIWRGDTGEQFF.

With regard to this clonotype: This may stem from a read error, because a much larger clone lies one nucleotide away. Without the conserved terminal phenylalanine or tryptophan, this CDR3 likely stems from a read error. This CDR3 reads CSARRTGLAKNIQYL. The CDR3 bases are TGCAGTGCTCGCAGGACAGGCCTAGCCAAAAACATTCAGTACTTA. V gene TRBV20-1 combines with J gene TRBJ2-4; 7 nucleotides align to TRBD1. Germline CDR1 DFQATT, CDR2 SNEGSKA (reference sequence). CDR3 length: 15 amino acids. With V trimmed by 5 bases and J by 0 bases, 7 bases remained unmatched.

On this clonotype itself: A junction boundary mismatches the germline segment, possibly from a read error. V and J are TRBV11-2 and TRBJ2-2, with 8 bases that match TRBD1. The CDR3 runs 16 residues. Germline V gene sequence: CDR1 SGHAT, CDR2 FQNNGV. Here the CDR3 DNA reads TGTGCTAGCAACACCGGGACAGGACTAAACACCGGGGAGCTGTTTTTT. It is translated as CASNTGTGLNTGELFF.

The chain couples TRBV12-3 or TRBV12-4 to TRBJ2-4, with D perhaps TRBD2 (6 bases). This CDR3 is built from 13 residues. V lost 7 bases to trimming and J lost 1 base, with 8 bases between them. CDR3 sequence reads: CASIGGAKNIQYF. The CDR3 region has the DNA TGTGCCAGCATTGGAGGGGCCAAAAACATTCAGTACTTC.